Below, one T cell receptor (beta chain) is given with its context. The sample belongs to a study of T cell changes during pregnancy in multiple sclerosis. The CDR3 length is 15 residues. J was trimmed by 1 base and V by 4 bases; bases with no gene match: 5. Germline V gives CDR1 SEHNR, CDR2 FQNEAQ (reference sequence). Measured with immunoSEQ multiplex PCR; TCRdb has only the in-frame clones, and not every one. The table shows about 59,000 clones, with 93% occurring only once. This TCR derives from a female donor with multiple sclerosis, enrolled in a pregnancy study. This specimen consisted of CD4+ T cells from peripheral blood mononuclear cells, obtained before pregnancy. The J gene is TRBJ1-1, the V gene TRBV7-9; TRBD1 matches at 8 bases. The CDR3 coding sequence is TGTGCCAGCAGCTCGACAGGGGCGTCGAACACTGAAGCTTTCTTT. Translated: CASSSTGASNTEAFF.